The clone carrying this T cell receptor beta chain was counted ten times or more. Its specificity is not known. Looked up from germline, CDR1 is SGHTA and CDR2 is FQGNSA. The CDR3 length is 12 residues. V was pared by 5 bases and J by 5 bases, with 9 bases between. The data derive from a study of T-cell reconstitution after alpha-beta-depleted transplantation in children. It was with unique molecular identifiers that the TCRbeta library was prepared. Via MiXCR, TCRdb re-called the PCR reads, giving one row per CDR3 protein. Of approximately 230,000 distinct CDR3 sequences listed, approximately 24% were seen once; the top ten hold 4% to 5.5%. Whole-study results and caveats: Several hundred rapidly expanded clones from non-depleted graft cells reportedly supplied alpha-beta T cells about two months post-transplant. From newly produced T cells came most of the T-cell counts and diversity one year after transplant. Surviving recipient T cells and thymic progenitors accounted for the high day-60 TCRbeta diversity observed in some patients.

The sample in question was PBMCs, mostly from graft donor cells, obtained 360 days after TCRalphabeta/CD19-depleted stem cell transplant. V gene TRBV7-2 combines with J gene TRBJ1-2; D is perhaps TRBD1 (6 bases). This TCR came from a female patient aged 2-10 years who had a stem cell transplant for congenital amegakaryocytic thrombocytopenia, so the T cells may come from the graft donor. This CDR3 is CASSLTGYGYTF. The CDR3 DNA is TGTGCCAGCAGCCTTACAGGGTATGGCTACACCTTC.